This T cell receptor beta chain was retrieved from a study of cytomegalovirus exposure and HLA in healthy donors. Overall study context: A prior study identified just under 120 million unique TCR beta sequences from 200 million or so T cells.

The germline V gene has CDR1 MGHRA and CDR2 YSYEKL. Trimming shortened V by 0 bases and J by 15 bases, and 18 bases separated the two germline ends. The CDR3 loop spans 14 amino acids. The PCR ran on 60 Vbeta and 13 Jbeta primers. The repertoire was sequenced with immunoSEQ multiplex PCR; TCRdb's copy has only in-frame clones and lacks some. This sample carries roughly 300,000 clones, 80% to 90% of them seen once, and the ten largest clones take approximately 4.3%. This clone was detected a few times. Donors showed nominal health when sampled, although they likely had unrecorded immune exposures. The chain combines TRBV4-1 with TRBJ2-1, with a weak D call TRBD2 (5 bases). This TCR was sampled from a man in his forties in good health and CMV-seropositive. The sequenced sample consisted of PBMCs. CDR3 sequence: CASSQDGSWTRSFF. Here the CDR3 DNA reads TGCGCCAGCAGCCAAGATGGGAGCTGGACCAGGTCGTTCTTC.